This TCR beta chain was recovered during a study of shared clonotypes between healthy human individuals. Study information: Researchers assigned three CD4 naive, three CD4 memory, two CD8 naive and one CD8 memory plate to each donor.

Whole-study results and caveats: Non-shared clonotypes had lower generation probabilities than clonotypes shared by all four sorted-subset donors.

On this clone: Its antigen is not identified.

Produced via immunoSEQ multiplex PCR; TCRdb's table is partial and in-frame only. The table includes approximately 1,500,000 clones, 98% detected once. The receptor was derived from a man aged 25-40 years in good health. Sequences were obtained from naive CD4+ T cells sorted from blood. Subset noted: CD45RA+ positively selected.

Here the CDR3 reads CASSSAGFNEKLFF. DNA of the CDR3: TGTGCCAGCAGCTCCGCCGGCTTTAATGAAAAACTGTTTTTT. The J gene is TRBJ1-4, the V gene TRBV7-2; D ambiguous. The germline gives CDR1 SGHTA, CDR2 FQGNSA. Trimming stripped 4 bases from V and 4 bases from J, with 10 bases between. CDR3 size: 14 residues.